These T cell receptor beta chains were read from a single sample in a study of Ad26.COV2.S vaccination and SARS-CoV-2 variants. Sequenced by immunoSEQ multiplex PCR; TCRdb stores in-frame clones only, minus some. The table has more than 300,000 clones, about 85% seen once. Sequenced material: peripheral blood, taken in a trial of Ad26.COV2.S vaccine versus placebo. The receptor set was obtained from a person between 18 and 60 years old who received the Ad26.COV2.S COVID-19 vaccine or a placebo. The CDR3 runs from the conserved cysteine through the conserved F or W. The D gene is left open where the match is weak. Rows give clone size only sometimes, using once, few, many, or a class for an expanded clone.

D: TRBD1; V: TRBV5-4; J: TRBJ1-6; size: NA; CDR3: CASSHDRENSPLHF; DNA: TGTGCCAGCAGCCATGACAGGGAAAATTCACCCCTCCACTTT
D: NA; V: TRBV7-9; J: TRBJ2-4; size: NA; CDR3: CASSLMGEGDIQYF; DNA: TGTGCCAGCAGCTTAATGGGGGAAGGGGACATTCAGTACTTC
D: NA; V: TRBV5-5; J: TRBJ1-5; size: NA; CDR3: CASSLRPLEYTQKNQPQHF; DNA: TGTGCCAGCAGCTTGCGGCCTCTCGAATATACCCAGAAGAATCAGCCCCAGCATTTT
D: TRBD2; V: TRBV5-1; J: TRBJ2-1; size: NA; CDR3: CASSLELAGGYEQFF; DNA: TGCGCCAGCAGCTTGGAGTTAGCGGGGGGTTATGAGCAGTTCTTC
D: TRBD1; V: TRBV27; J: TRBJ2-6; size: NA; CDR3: CASSLSRGPYSGANVLTF; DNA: TGTGCCAGCAGTCTCAGCAGGGGGCCGTACTCTGGGGCCAACGTCCTGACTTTC
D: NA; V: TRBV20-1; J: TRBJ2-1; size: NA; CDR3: CSASIRGFNEQFF; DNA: TGCAGTGCTAGTATCCGTGGTTTCAATGAGCAGTTCTTC
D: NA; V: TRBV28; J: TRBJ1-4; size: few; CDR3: CASSPRGDGPTNEKLFF; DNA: TGTGCCAGCAGTCCGCGGGGGGACGGCCCAACTAATGAAAAACTGTTTTTT
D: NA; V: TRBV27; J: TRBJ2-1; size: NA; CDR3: CASSSFGSQFGDEQFF; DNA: TGTGCCAGCAGTTCCTTCGGGAGCCAGTTTGGGGATGAGCAGTTCTTC
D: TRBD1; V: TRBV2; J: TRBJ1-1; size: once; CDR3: CATTGQGNTEAFF; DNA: TGTGCCACCACGGGACAGGGGAACACTGAAGCTTTCTTT
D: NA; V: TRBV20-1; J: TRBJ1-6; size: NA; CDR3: CSAYRAPNLHF; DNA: TGCAGTGCTTACAGGGCTCCAAACCTCCACTTT
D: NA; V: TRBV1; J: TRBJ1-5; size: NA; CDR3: CTSSPWDRGNQPQHF; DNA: TGCACCAGCAGCCCCTGGGACAGGGGCAATCAGCCCCAGCATTTT
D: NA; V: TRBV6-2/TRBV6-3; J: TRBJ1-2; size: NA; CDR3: CASSYSPRMLAGYTF; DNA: TGTGCCAGCAGTTACTCTCCCAGGATGTTGGCTGGCTACACCTTC
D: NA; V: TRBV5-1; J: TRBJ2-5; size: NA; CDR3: CASSLEGLEVETQYF; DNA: TGCGCCAGCAGCTTGGAAGGACTGGAAGTAGAGACCCAGTACTTC
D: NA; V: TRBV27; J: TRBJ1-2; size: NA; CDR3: CASSLTFNYGYTF; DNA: TGTGCCAGCAGTCTGACATTTAACTATGGCTACACCTTC
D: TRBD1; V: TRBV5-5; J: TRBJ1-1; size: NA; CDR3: CASSQKAGTGAEAFF; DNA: TGTGCCAGCAGTCAAAAGGCAGGGACAGGGGCTGAAGCTTTCTTT
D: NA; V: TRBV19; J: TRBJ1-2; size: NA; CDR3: CASSIVGGGTNYGYTF; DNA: TGTGCCAGTAGTATAGTAGGCGGAGGGACTAACTATGGCTACACCTTC
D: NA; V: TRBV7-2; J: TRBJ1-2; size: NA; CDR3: CASSSPGWGDYGYTF; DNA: TGTGCCAGCAGCTCCCCGGGGTGGGGGGACTATGGCTACACCTTC
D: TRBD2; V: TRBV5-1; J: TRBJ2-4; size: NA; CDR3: CASSVGLAGGEENIQYF; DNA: TGCGCCAGCAGCGTCGGACTAGCGGGGGGAGAGGAAAACATTCAGTACTTC
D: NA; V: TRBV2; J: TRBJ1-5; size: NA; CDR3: CASTEGGRQPQHF; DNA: TGTGCCAGCACCGAAGGAGGGAGGCAGCCCCAGCATTTT
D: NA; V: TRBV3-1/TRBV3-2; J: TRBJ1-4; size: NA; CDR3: CASSPRGALNEKLFF; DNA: TGTGCCAGCAGCCCGCGAGGGGCCCTTAATGAAAAACTGTTTTTT
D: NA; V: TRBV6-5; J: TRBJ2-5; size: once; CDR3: CASSPRTVQTQYF; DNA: TGTGCCAGCAGTCCTAGGACTGTCCAGACCCAGTACTTC
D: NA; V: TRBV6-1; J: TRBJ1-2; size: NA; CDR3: CASSESTGNPNYGYTF; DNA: TGTGCCAGCAGTGAATCTACAGGGAACCCTAACTATGGCTACACCTTC
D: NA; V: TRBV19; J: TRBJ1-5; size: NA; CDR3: CASSTHDRPRQPQHF; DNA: TGTGCCAGTAGTACCCACGACAGGCCCCGGCAGCCCCAGCATTTT
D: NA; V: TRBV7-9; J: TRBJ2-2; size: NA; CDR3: CASSLVGGVRTGELFF; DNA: TGTGCCAGCAGCTTAGTCGGGGGAGTCAGAACCGGGGAGCTGTTTTTT
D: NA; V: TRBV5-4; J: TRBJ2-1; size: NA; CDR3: CASSPGRVSYNEQFF; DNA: TGTGCCAGCAGCCCCGGCAGGGTTTCCTACAATGAGCAGTTCTTC